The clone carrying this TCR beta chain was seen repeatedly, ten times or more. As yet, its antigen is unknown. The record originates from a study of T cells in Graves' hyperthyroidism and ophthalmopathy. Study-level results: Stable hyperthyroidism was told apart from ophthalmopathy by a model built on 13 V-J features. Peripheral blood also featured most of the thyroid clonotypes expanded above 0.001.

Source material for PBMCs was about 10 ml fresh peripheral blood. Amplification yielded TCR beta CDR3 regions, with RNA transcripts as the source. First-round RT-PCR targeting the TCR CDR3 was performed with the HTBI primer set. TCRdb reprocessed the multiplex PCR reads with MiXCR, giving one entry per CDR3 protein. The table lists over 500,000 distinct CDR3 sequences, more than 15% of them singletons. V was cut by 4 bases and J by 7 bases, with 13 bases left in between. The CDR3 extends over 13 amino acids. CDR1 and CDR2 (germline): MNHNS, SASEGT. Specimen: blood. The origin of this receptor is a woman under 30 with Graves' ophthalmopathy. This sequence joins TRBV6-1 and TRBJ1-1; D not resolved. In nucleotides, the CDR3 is TGTGCCAGCAGTGTAGCTAACGCCATTGAAGCTTTCTTT. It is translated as CASSVANAIEAFF.